This entry features one TCR beta chain sequence. Only a few counts were recorded for this clonotype. The specificity of this receptor is unknown. Per-base quality was not reported, and no clone a single base away is much larger than it. The reads were generated on an Illumina HiSeq 2500. TCR beta libraries were prepared by quantitative 5'-RACE with molecular barcodes. The paper's processing steps were these. A new computational method based on a probabilistic model of VDJ rearrangement was used to identify disease-linked TCR variants. The public reads were quality trimmed at Q25 with fastp and then assembled into clones with MiXCR by TCRdb, keeping productive beta chains. Entries that share a CDR3 protein sequence are merged under the most common genes and DNA. These V and J calls rely on TCRdb rather than the paper's analysis. This sample lists roughly 450,000 distinct CDR3 sequences; roughly 25% were detected once. Jointly, the top ten make up under 0.9% of the sample.

The data originate from a study of CD8 T cells in ankylosing spondylitis (dated by TCRdb to the late 2010s). Background on the whole study: T cell receptor beta repertoires were profiled in healthy donors and ankylosing spondylitis patients so that disease-linked TCR variants could be found. Peripheral blood samples were taken, and synovial fluid was additionally collected from ankylosing spondylitis patients. In total, the full study cohort was made up of about 110 healthy donors and 25 ankylosing spondylitis patients. Study-wide findings and limitations: The disease-linked clones showed a CD8+ phenotype and occurred at relatively low frequencies in peripheral blood. According to the report, matched synovial fluid samples from ankylosing spondylitis patients were significantly enriched for the disease-linked clones. A TCR beta motif made up of roughly eight highly homologous amino acid variants appeared to be characteristic of blood from ankylosing spondylitis patients. Some motif variants had previously been reported in the synovial fluid and blood of reactive arthritis patients, which suggests shared mechanisms of disease initiation.

V loses 7 bases of germline sequence and J loses 4 bases, and the interval between the two ends is 19 bases. The CDR3 covers 15 residues, taking in both the cysteine and the phenylalanine. The DNA shown is the 45-base CDR3, in frame from base 1. From a lookup of the germline V gene, CDR1 and CDR2 are MNHNS and SASEGT. This sequence originates from a male donor with ankylosing spondylitis. The specimen was blood, either unsorted or a sorted T cell fraction (not recorded which). This sequence uses TRBV6-1 and TRBJ1-2, with the D gene not confidently named. The DNA sequence reads TGTGCCAGCACCGCGGAGGGATTGGGTTTCTATGGCTACACCTTC. Translated, it gives CASTAEGLGFYGYTF.